This TCR beta chain came from a study of blood T cell repertoires in COVID-19. Overall study: The origin of the acute and convalescent COVID-19 samples was the United States, Italy and Spain. T cells, B-cell-depleted T cells, or PBMCs supplied cDNA or gDNA.

Original processing methods: Estimated nucleated cell counts came from reference gene primer amplification. TCRdb's table, derived via immunoSEQ multiplex PCR, lists solely in-frame clones and lacks some. The D gene and trimming were derived from the DNA, and the V and J assignments and clone size from that table. The profile covers under 450,000 clones, with about 87% appearing a single time and roughly an eighth taken by the ten largest. V shed 5 bases and J shed 2 bases, with 8 bases lying between them. CDR3 length: 13 residues. Germline V gene sequence: CDR1 LNHDA, CDR2 SQIVND (reference sequence). Followed longitudinally, the Seattle patients had been enrolled during active infection.

This chain uses TRBV19 with TRBJ2-3; D unclear. The source material was peripheral blood. The TCR was taken from a woman aged 50 to 60 with COVID-19, enrolled during active disease. The CDR3 bases are TGTGCCAGTAGTGATGCAGACACAGATACGCAGTATTTT. This encodes CASSDADTDTQYF.